This T cell receptor (beta chain) was sequenced in a study of spatial heterogeneity in lung cancer. Looked up from germline, CDR1 is SGHDN and CDR2 is FVKESK. This CDR3 region has 15 residues. With 2 bases removed from V and 0 bases from J, the gap between germline ends came to 7 bases. In regard to this clonotype: The antigen remains undetermined.

Single TCR cDNA molecules each had their own unique molecular identifier. MiXCR, applied by TCRdb to the 5' RACE reads, yields one record per CDR3 protein. The sample has approximately 26,000 distinct CDR3 sequences; 8.8% are singletons. Findings and limits, study-wide: It was found that expanded intratumoral alpha and beta TCR counts tracked tumor mutation counts.

Noted time point: sample taken at primary tumor resection. Whole RNA came from tumor, nontumor lung or frozen PBMC and was sequenced without being sorted. The TCR sequence derives from a male donor with early-stage non-small cell lung cancer. This sequence joins TRBV14 and TRBJ2-2; D is unresolved. The starting material was lung tumor tissue, obtained at surgery. The chain's CDR3 is CASSQYRSNTGELFF. CDR3 nucleotides: TGTGCCAGCAGCCAATATCGGTCGAACACCGGGGAGCTGTTTTTT. Drawing the rest from reference TRBV14 and TRBJ2-2, the complete variable domain is EAGVTQFPSHSVIEKGQTVTLRCDPISGHDNLYWYRRVMGKEIKFLLHFVKESKQDESGMPNNRFLAERTGGTYSTLKVQPAELEDSGVYFCASSQYRSNTGELFFGEGSRLTVL.